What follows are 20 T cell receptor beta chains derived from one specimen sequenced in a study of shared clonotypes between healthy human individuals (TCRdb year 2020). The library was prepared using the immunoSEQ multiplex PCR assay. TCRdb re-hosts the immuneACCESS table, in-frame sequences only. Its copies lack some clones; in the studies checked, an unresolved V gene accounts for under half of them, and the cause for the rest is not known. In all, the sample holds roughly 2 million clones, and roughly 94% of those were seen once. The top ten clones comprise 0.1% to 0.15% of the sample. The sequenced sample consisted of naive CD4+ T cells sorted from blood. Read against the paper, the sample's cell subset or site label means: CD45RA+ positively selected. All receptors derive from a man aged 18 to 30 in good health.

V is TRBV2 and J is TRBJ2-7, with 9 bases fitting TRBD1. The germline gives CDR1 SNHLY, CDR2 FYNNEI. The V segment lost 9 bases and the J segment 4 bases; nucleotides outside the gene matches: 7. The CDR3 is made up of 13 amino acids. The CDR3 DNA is TGTGCCAGTGGGGGACAGGGTAATTACGAGCAGTACTTC. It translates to CASGGQGNYEQYF. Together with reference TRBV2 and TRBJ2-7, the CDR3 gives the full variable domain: EPEVTQTPSHQVTQMGQEVILRCVPISNHLYFYWYRQILGQKVEFLVSFYNNEISEKSEIFDDQFSVERPDGSNFTLKIRSTKLEDSAMYFCASGGQGNYEQYFGPGTRLTVT.

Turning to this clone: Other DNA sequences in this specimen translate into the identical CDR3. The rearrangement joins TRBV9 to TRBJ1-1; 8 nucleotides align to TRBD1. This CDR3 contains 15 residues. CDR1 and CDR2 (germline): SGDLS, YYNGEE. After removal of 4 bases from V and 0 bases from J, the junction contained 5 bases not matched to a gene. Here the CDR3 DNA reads TGTGCCAGCAGCCCTCGGACAGGGCTGAACACTGAAGCTTTCTTT. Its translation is CASSPRTGLNTEAFF.

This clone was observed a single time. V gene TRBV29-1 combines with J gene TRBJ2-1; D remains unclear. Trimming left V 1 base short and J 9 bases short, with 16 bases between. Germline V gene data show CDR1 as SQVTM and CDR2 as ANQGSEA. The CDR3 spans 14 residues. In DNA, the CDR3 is TGCAGCGTTGAAGGGCAAGCCCTCGGAGTTGAGCAGTTCTTC. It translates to CSVEGQALGVEQFF.

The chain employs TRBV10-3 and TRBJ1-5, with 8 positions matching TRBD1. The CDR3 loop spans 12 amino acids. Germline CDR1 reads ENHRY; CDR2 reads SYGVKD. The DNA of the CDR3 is TGTGCAACACAGGGGGGGGGCCAGCCCCAGCATTTT. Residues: CATQGGGQPQHF.

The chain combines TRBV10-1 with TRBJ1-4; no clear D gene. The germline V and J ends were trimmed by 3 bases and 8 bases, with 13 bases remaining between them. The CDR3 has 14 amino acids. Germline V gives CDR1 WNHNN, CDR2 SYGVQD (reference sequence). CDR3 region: CASSDTAGPEKLFF. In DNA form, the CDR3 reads TGCGCCAGCAGTGACACGGCAGGTCCCGAAAAACTGTTTTTT.

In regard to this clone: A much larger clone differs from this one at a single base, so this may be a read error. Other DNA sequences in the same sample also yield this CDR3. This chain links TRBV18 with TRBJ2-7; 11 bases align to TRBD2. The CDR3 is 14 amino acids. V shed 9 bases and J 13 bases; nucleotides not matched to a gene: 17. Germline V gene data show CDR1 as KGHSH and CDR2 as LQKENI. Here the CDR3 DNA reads TGTGCCAGGAAGGCACGGGGGACTAGCGGAGTGACCTACTTC. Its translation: CARKARGTSGVTYF.

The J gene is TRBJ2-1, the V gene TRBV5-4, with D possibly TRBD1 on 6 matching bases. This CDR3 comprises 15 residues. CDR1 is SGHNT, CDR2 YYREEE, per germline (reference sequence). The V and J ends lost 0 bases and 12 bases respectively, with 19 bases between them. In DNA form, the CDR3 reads TGTGCCAGCAGCTTGGGTCAAACACAGGGAGACGGGCAGTTCTTC. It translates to CASSLGQTQGDGQFF.

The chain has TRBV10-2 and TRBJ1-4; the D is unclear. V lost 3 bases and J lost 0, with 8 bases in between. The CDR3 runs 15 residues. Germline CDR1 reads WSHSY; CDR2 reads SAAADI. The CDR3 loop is CASSEVSATNEKLFF. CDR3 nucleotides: TGCGCCAGCAGTGAAGTATCAGCAACTAATGAAAAACTGTTTTTT.

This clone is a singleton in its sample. CDR3 in amino acids: CASSTDRLVGGELFF. CDR3 in DNA: TGTGCCAGCAGCACCGACAGGCTCGTGGGCGGGGAGCTGTTTTTT. V usage is TRBV9 and J usage is TRBJ2-2; the D gene is possibly TRBD1 (6 bases). The length of the CDR3 is 15 residues. Between the trimmed V and J ends, which lost 4 bases and 7 bases, there was a span of 17 bases. Germline CDR1 reads SGDLS; CDR2 reads YYNGEE.

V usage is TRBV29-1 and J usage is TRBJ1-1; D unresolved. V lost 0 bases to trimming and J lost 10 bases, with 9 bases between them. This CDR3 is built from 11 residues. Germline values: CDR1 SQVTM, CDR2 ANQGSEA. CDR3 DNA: TGCAGCGTTGAAGAGCGGGCTATAGCTTTCTTT. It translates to CSVEERAIAFF.

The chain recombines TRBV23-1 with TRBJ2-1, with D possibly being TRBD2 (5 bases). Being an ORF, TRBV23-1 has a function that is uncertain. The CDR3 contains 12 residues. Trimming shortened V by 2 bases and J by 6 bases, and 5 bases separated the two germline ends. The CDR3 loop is CASSQAGNEQFF. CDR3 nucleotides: TGCGCCAGCAGTCAAGCGGGCAATGAGCAGTTCTTC.

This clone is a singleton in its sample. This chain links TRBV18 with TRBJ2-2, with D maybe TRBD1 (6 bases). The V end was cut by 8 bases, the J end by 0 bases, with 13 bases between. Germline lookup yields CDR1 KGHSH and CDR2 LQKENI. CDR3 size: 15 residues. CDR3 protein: CASDIQGPNTGELFF. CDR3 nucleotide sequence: TGTGCCAGCGATATACAGGGCCCGAACACCGGGGAGCTGTTTTTT.

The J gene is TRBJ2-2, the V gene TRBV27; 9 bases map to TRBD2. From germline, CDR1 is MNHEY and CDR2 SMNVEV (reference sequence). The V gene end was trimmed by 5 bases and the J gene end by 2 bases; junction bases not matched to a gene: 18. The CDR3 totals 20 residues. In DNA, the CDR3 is TGTGCCAGCAGTCTATATACCCCCGGGGTAGCGGGAGTAAACACCGGGGAGCTGTTTTTT. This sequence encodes CASSLYTPGVAGVNTGELFF.

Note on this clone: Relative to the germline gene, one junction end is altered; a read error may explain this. In DNA form, the CDR3 reads TGCAGCGCTGAATATCCAGCCAGCTCCTACAATGAGCAGTTCTTC. The encoded protein is CSAEYPASSYNEQFF. The chain employs TRBV29-1 and TRBJ2-1, with D unclear. The CDR3 spans 15 residues. Germline-derived CDR1 and CDR2 are SQVTM and ANQGSEA.

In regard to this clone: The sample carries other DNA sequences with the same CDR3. The CDR3 nucleotides are TGTGCCAGCAGCTTATTGGGGGGGAAGACCAAAAACATTCAGTACTTC. This sequence encodes CASSLLGGKTKNIQYF. The V call is TRBV7-9, the J call TRBJ2-4, with TRBD2 matching over 7 bases. This CDR3 has 16 residues. The trim removed 2 bases at V and 2 bases at J, leaving 6 bases unmatched. Germline values: CDR1 SEHNR, CDR2 FQNEAQ (reference sequence).

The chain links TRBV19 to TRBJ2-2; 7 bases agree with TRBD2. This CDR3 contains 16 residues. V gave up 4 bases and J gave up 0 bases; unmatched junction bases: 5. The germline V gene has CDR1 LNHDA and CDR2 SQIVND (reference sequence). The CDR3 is CASSRGLVSNTGELFF. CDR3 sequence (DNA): TGTGCCAGTAGTAGAGGACTAGTCTCGAACACCGGGGAGCTGTTTTTT. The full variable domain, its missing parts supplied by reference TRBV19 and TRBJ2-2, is DGGITQSPKYLFRKEGQNVTLSCEQNLNHDAMYWYRQDPGQGLRLIYYSQIVNDFQKGDIAEGYSVSREKKESFPLTVTSAQKNPTAFYLCASSRGLVSNTGELFFGEGSRLTVL.

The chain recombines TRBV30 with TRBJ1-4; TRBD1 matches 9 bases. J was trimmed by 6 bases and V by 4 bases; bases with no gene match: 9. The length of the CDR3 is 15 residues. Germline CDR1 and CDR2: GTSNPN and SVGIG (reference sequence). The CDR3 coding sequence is TGTGCCTGGACTATTACAGGGGGCAAGGATGAAAAACTGTTTTTT. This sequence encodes CAWTITGGKDEKLFF.

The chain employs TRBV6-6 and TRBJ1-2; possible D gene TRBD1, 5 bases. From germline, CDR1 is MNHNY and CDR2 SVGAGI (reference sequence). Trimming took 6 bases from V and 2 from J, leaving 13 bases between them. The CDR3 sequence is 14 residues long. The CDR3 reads CASRGMGVNYGYTF. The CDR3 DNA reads TGTGCCAGCAGGGGCATGGGGGTCAACTATGGCTACACCTTC.

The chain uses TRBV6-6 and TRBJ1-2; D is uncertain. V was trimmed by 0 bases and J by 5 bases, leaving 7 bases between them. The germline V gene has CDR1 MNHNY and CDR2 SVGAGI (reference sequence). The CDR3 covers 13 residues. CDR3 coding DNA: TGTGCCAGCAGTTACTCGGTGGGGTATGGCTACACCTTC. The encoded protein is CASSYSVGYGYTF.

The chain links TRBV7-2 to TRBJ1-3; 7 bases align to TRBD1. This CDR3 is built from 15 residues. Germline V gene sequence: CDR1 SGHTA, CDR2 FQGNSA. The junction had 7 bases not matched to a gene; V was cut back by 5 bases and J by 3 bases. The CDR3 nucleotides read TGTGCCAGCAGCCCGTGGACAGGTGTTGGAAACACCATATATTTT. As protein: CASSPWTGVGNTIYF.